The source of this T cell receptor beta chain is a study of T cells in localized non-small cell lung cancer. The germline V gene has CDR1 KGHSH and CDR2 LQKENI. The CDR3 runs to 15 residues. The junction had 11 bases not matched to a gene; V was cut back by 2 bases and J by 13 bases. The method was immunoSEQ multiplex PCR; TCRdb's version includes in-frame clones alone and lacks a portion of them. The sample has a few thousand clones; under 30% are singletons. This clonotype was sampled from an older female donor with stage II squamous cell lung carcinoma. The chain carries TRBV18 and TRBJ1-6, with 7 bases that match TRBD1. The source material was lung tumor tissue, sampled before any cancer treatment. This chain's CDR3 is CASSPSGRGLLPLHF. The CDR3 nucleotides read TGTGCCAGCTCACCATCGGGGAGGGGGCTGCTCCCCCTCCACTTT.